Listed below are T cell receptor beta chains from one sample, sequenced in a study of blood T cell repertoires in COVID-19. Clones were sequenced by immunoSEQ multiplex PCR, and TCRdb holds only the in-frame ones, with some missing. The sample gives around 380,000 clones, roughly 77% of which show up once; 1.1% is in the top ten. Material for sequencing was peripheral blood. The receptor set was obtained from a human donor with acute or convalescent COVID-19. The donor label of this sample is uncertain. The CDR3 runs from the conserved cysteine through the conserved F or W.

v_gene: TRBV6-5; CDR3aa: CASILAGVEEQYF
v_gene: TRBV28; CDR3aa: CASSLWWTGRRSNEQFF
v_gene: TRBV19; CDR3aa: CASSILAGPSYNEQFF
v_gene: TRBV28; CDR3aa: CASSWDSAGTNYGYTF
v_gene: TRBV11-2; CDR3aa: CASSRATGVNTEAFF
v_gene: TRBV24-1; CDR3aa: CARGTGIGGTEAFF
v_gene: TRBV27; CDR3aa: CASSLSPSPAEGKLFF
v_gene: TRBV6-5; CDR3aa: CASVTGDYNSPLHF
v_gene: TRBV10-3; CDR3aa: CAISESEGGNEQYF
v_gene: TRBV3-1/TRBV3-2; CDR3aa: CASSRTGGTSGGGTDTQYF
v_gene: TRBV2; CDR3aa: CASSSTNLSTGELFF
v_gene: TRBV18; CDR3aa: CASSQGTATYEKLFF
v_gene: TRBV27; CDR3aa: CASSRQHLNTEAFF
v_gene: TRBV6-1; CDR3aa: CASSARDRGPANEKLFF
v_gene: TRBV4-1; CDR3aa: CASSQWGERRETQYF
v_gene: TRBV27; CDR3aa: CASSFDLPGPGNTGELFF
v_gene: TRBV7-9; CDR3aa: CASSLTKADGYTF
v_gene: TRBV7-9; CDR3aa: CASSFGQLTQETQYF
v_gene: TRBV11-2; CDR3aa: CASSLVAGGQGEQFF
v_gene: TRBV5-1; CDR3aa: CASSLLAGTGIDTQYF
v_gene: TRBV5-5; CDR3aa: CASSLELGGAANEKLFF
v_gene: TRBV12-3/TRBV12-4; CDR3aa: CASRGAMNTEAFF
v_gene: TRBV29-1; CDR3aa: CSVLDRPNTEAFF
v_gene: TRBV5-1; CDR3aa: CASSLVSYTAGPRSYNEQFF
v_gene: TRBV19; CDR3aa: CASSIVAGTYEQYF
v_gene: TRBV5-1; CDR3aa: CASSWDLNTEAFF
v_gene: TRBV5-1; CDR3aa: CASSIGTGGNYGYTF
v_gene: TRBV5-6; CDR3aa: CASSLGAHLSYYGYTF
v_gene: TRBV5-1; CDR3aa: CASSRLRGTSSPGELFF
v_gene: TRBV5-1; CDR3aa: CASSLDLGGYTEAFF
v_gene: TRBV5-1; CDR3aa: CASSLEASGMVEQFF
v_gene: TRBV11-2; CDR3aa: CASSLGGFTTEAFF
v_gene: TRBV5-1; CDR3aa: CASSLAANYGYTF
v_gene: TRBV6-5; CDR3aa: CASSTRGYEQYF
v_gene: TRBV28; CDR3aa: CASSLRQGRAFF
v_gene: TRBV2; CDR3aa: CASRASGRGNEQFF
v_gene: TRBV4-2; CDR3aa: CASSQQPLATAEQFF
v_gene: TRBV2; CDR3aa: CASSRDSDGYTF
v_gene: TRBV7-2; CDR3aa: CASSLGDRLNTEAFF
v_gene: TRBV18; CDR3aa: CASSRSGTSVRASSYEQYF
v_gene: TRBV4-1; CDR3aa: CASSHREQGRDIQYF
v_gene: TRBV3-1/TRBV3-2; CDR3aa: CASSLTAFGYTF
v_gene: TRBV5-1; CDR3aa: CASSLERGRWETQYF
v_gene: TRBV2; CDR3aa: CASSELTGAIQPQHF
v_gene: TRBV28; CDR3aa: CASSLEASPWPGNTEAFF
v_gene: TRBV7-6; CDR3aa: CASSLADEQFF
v_gene: TRBV19; CDR3aa: CASSGGYGKNIQYF
v_gene: TRBV11-3; CDR3aa: CASSLGAGRYEQFF
v_gene: TRBV27; CDR3aa: CASRDTGTEQYF
v_gene: TRBV19; CDR3aa: CASSGRGELAKNIQYF
v_gene: TRBV4-1; CDR3aa: CASSQVPAGYYNEQFF
v_gene: TRBV2; CDR3aa: CASSEEGARNEKLFF
v_gene: TRBV27; CDR3aa: CASRRQDENTIYF
v_gene: TRBV28; CDR3aa: CASSLWGDRANYGYTF
v_gene: TRBV27; CDR3aa: CASSFGGAGGNQPQHF
v_gene: TRBV29-1; CDR3aa: CSVGETGGDYGYTF
v_gene: TRBV2; CDR3aa: CASSRTSGGRYEQFF
v_gene: TRBV5-4; CDR3aa: CASSYGGLVFYEQYF